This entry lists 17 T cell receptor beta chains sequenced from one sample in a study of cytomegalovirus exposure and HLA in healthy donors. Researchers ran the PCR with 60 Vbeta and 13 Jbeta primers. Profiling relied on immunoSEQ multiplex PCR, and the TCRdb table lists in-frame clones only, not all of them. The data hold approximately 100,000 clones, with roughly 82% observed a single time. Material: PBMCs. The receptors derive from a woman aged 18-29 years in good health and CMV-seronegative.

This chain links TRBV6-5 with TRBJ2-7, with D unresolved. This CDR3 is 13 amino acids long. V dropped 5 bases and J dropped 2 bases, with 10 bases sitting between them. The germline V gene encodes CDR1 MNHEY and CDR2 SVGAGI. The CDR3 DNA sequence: TGTGCCAGCAGTCGCCCGACAACCTACGAGCAGTACTTC. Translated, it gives CASSRPTTYEQYF.

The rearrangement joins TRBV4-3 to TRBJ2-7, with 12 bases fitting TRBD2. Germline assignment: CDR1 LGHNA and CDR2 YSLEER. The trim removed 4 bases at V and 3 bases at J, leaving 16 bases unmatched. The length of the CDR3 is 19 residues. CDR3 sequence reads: CASSRGLAGGPKVGYEQYF. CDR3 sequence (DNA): TGCGCCAGCAGCCGGGGGCTAGCGGGAGGGCCTAAGGTCGGCTACGAGCAGTACTTC.

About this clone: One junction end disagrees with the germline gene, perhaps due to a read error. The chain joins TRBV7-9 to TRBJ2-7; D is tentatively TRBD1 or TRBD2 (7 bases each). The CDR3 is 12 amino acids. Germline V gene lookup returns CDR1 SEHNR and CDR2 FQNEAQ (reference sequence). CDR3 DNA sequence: TGTTCCAGCAGCGGGGACAGCTACGAGCAGTACTTC. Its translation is CSSSGDSYEQYF.

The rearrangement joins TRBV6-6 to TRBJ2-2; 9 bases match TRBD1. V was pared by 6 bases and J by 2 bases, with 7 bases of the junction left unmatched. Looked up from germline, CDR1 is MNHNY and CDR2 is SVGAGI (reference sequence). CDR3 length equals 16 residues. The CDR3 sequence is CASRTNRGRNTGELFF. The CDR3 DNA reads TGTGCCAGCAGAACTAACAGGGGGCGCAACACCGGGGAGCTGTTTTTT.

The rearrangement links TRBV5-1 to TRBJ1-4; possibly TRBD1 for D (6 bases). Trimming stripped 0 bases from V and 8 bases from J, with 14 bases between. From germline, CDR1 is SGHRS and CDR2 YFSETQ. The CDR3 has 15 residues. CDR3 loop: CASSLEGGIEEKLFF. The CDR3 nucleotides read TGCGCCAGCAGCTTGGAGGGGGGGATTGAGGAAAAACTGTTTTTT. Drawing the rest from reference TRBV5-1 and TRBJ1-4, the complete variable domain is KAGVTQTPRYLIKTRGQQVTLSCSPISGHRSVSWYQQTPGQGLQFLFEYFSETQRNKGNFPGRFSGRQFSNSRSEMNVSTLELGDSALYLCASSLEGGIEEKLFFGSGTQLSVL.

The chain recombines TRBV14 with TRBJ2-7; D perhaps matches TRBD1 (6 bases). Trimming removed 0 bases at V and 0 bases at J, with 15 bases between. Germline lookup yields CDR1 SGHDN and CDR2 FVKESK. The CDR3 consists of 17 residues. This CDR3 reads CASSQDRRTDLSYEQYF. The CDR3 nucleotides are TGTGCCAGCAGCCAAGACAGGAGGACAGACCTCTCCTACGAGCAGTACTTC.

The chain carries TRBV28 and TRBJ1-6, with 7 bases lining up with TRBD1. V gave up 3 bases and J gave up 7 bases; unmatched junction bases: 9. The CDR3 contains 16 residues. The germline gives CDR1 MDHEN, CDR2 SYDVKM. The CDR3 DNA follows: TGTGCCAGCAGTTTCCCTACCCCGACAGGGAATTCACCCCTCCACTTT. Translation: CASSFPTPTGNSPLHF.

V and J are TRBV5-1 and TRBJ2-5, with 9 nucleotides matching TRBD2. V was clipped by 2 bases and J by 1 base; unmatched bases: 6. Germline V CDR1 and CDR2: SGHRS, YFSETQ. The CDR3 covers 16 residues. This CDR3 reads CASSLLGAGGQETQYF. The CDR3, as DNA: TGCGCCAGCAGCTTACTAGGAGCGGGGGGCCAAGAGACCCAGTACTTC.

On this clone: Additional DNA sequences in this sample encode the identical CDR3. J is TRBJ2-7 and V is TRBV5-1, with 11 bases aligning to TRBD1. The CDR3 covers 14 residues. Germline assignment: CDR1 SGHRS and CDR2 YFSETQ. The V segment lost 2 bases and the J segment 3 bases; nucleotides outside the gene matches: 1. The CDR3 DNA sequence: TGCGCCAGCAGCTTAGGGACAGGGGGCTACGAGCAGTACTTC. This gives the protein CASSLGTGGYEQYF.

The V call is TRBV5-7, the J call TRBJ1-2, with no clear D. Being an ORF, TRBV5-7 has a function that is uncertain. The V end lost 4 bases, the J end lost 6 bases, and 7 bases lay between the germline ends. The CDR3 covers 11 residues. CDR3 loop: CASSGVDGYTF. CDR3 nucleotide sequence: TGTGCCAGCAGCGGAGTGGATGGCTACACCTTC.

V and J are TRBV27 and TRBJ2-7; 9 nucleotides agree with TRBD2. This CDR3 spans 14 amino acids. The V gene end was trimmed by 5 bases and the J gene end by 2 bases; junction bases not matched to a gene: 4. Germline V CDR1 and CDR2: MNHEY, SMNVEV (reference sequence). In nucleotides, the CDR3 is TGTGCCAGCAGTACTAGCGGGCCTACCTACGAGCAGTACTTC. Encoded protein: CASSTSGPTYEQYF.

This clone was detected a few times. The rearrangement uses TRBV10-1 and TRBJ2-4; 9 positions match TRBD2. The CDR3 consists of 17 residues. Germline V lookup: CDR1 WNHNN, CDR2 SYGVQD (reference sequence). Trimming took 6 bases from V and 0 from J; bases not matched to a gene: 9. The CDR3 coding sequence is TGCGCCAGCAGCTCCGGGGCTAGCGGGATAGCCAAAAACATTCAGTACTTC. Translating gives CASSSGASGIAKNIQYF.

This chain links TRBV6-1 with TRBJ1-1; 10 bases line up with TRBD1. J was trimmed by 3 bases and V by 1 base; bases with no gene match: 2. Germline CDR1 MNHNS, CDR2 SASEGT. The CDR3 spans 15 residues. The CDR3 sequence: CASSEGTGGYTEAFF. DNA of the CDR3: TGTGCCAGCAGTGAAGGGACAGGGGGATACACTGAAGCTTTCTTT.

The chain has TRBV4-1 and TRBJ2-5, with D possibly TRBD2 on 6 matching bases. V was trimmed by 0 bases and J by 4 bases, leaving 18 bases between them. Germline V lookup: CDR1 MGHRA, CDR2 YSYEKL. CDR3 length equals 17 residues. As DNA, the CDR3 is TGCGCCAGCAGCCAAGATTGGAGGGTCGAACTAAGAGAGACCCAGTACTTC. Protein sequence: CASSQDWRVELRETQYF.

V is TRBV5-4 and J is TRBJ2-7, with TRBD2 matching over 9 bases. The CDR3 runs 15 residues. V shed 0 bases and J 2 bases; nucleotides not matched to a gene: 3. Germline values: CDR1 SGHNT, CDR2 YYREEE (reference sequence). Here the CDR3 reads CASSLGLAEAYEQYF. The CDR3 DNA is TGTGCCAGCAGCTTGGGACTAGCGGAGGCCTACGAGCAGTACTTC.

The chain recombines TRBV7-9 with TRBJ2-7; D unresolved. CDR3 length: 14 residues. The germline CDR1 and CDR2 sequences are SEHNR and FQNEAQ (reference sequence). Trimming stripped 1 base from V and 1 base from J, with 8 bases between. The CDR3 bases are TGTGCCAGCAGCTTAGGCGCTCCGTCCTACGAGCAGTACTTC. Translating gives CASSLGAPSYEQYF.

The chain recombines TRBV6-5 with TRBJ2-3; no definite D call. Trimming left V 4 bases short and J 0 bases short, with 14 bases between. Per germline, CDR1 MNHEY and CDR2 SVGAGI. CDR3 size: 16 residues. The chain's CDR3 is CASSSPGSPSTDTQYF. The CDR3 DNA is TGTGCCAGCAGTTCCCCGGGTTCCCCAAGCACAGATACGCAGTATTTT.